These 32 T cell receptor beta chains were all obtained from the same sample, sequenced in a study of chemoradiotherapy in HPV16-positive cancers. Only in-frame clones appear in the TCRdb table, and some are missing; sequencing was by immunoSEQ multiplex PCR. This sample has some 28,000 clones, with approximately 88% found just once. The sample was blood, taken from a patient who underwent chemoradiotherapy. These TCRs come from a human donor with HPV-associated anogenital cancer.

The chain combines TRBV6-6 with TRBJ1-5; possibly TRBD1 for D (6 bases). Trimming pared 2 bases from V and 5 bases from J, leaving 16 bases between. This CDR3 contains 16 residues. CDR1 and CDR2 (germline): MNHNY, SVGAGI (reference sequence). In DNA, the CDR3 is TGTGCCAGCAGTTACGGGCAGGGGAAAGGGGATCAGCCCCAGCATTTT. It specifies CASSYGQGKGDQPQHF.

The chain has TRBV5-1 and TRBJ2-2; either TRBD1 or TRBD2 may fit D (5 bases each). Trimming removed 3 bases from V and 7 bases from J, with 13 bases in between. CDR3 length: 14 amino acids. Germline values: CDR1 SGHRS, CDR2 YFSETQ. The CDR3 here is CASSSGPRGGELFF. The CDR3 DNA reads TGCGCCAGCAGCTCGGGACCTAGGGGCGGGGAGCTGTTTTTT.

The gene calls are TRBV28 and TRBJ1-2, with a tentative D call TRBD1 (5 bases). Trimming stripped 3 bases from V and 6 bases from J, with 8 bases between. This CDR3 has 12 amino acids. CDR1 and CDR2 (germline): MDHEN, SYDVKM. The CDR3 here is CASSLETDGYTF. CDR3 sequence (DNA): TGTGCCAGCAGTTTGGAGACAGATGGCTACACCTTC.

The CDR3 DNA sequence: TGCGCCAGCAGCATAGGACAGGGTTCCTACAATGAGCAGTTCTTC. This gives the protein CASSIGQGSYNEQFF. This chain uses TRBV5-1 with TRBJ2-1, with TRBD1 identical over 8 bases. The CDR3 has 15 amino acids. V trimming: 4 bases; J trimming: 1 base; junction bases outside the gene matches: 4. CDR1 and CDR2 (germline): SGHRS, YFSETQ.

The chain carries TRBV14 and TRBJ2-1; D not certain. Trimming cost V 0 bases and J 3 bases, with 6 bases left between them. Germline V lookup: CDR1 SGHDN, CDR2 FVKESK. The CDR3 extends over 14 amino acids. CDR3 sequence (DNA): TGTGCCAGCAGCCAAGAAGGACGCTACAATGAGCAGTTCTTC. Translated: CASSQEGRYNEQFF.

The DNA for the CDR3 is TGCGCCAGCAGCCTAGGGACGGTTTCGGCTAACTATGGCTACACCTTC. Amino acid sequence: CASSLGTVSANYGYTF. The V call is TRBV5-1, the J call TRBJ1-2; perhaps TRBD1 as D (5 bases). This CDR3 is 16 amino acids long. Germline V CDR1 and CDR2: SGHRS, YFSETQ. V was pared by 4 bases and J by 0 bases, with 16 bases between.

The chain employs TRBV7-2 and TRBJ2-1; no clear D. The V gene's germline CDR1 is SGHTA and CDR2 FQGNSA. Deletions cut 2 bases from V and 5 bases from J, with 10 bases between. CDR3 length: 14 residues. The CDR3 loop reads CASSLYISHNEQFF. The CDR3 region has the DNA TGTGCCAGCAGCTTATATATATCGCACAATGAGCAGTTCTTC.

This clone was counted only a few times. The chain uses TRBV6-5 and TRBJ1-6; D perhaps matches TRBD1 (6 bases). Trimming left V 0 bases short and J 10 bases short, with 10 bases between. The CDR3 consists of 14 residues. CDR1 is MNHEY, CDR2 SVGAGI, per germline. CDR3 DNA: TGTGCCAGCAGTTACTCGGGGGCGGGATCACCCCTCCACTTT. Translation: CASSYSGAGSPLHF.

The chain employs TRBV14 and TRBJ1-6; maybe TRBD1 (6 bases). This CDR3 spans 16 amino acids. The V end was cut by 3 bases, the J end by 9 bases, with 18 bases between. Germline-derived CDR1 and CDR2 are SGHDN and FVKESK. CDR3 nucleotides: TGTGCCAGCAGCCATAAAGGGGGTACAGGGTTTTCACCCCTCCACTTT. Amino acid sequence: CASSHKGGTGFSPLHF.

CDR3 in DNA: TGTGCCAGCTCACCGGTCTCCGAATCAATCCAGGAAAAACTGTTTTTT. It specifies CASSPVSESIQEKLFF. This chain uses TRBV18 with TRBJ1-4; D remains ambiguous. Trimming shortened V by 3 bases and J by 8 bases, and 19 bases separated the two germline ends. The germline V gene has CDR1 KGHSH and CDR2 LQKENI. The CDR3 runs 16 residues.

This clone occurred once. V is TRBV18 and J is TRBJ2-6; possibly TRBD1 for D (6 bases). The V end lost 3 bases, the J end lost 1 base, and 13 bases lay between the germline ends. Germline CDR1 is KGHSH and CDR2 is LQKENI. This CDR3 region has 17 residues. The CDR3 is CASSPQQGRSGANVLTF. In nucleotides, the CDR3 is TGTGCCAGCTCACCCCAACAGGGAAGGTCTGGGGCCAACGTCCTGACTTTC.

This clone was seen a handful of times. V usage is TRBV4-2 and J usage is TRBJ2-5, with 8 bases identical to TRBD2. This CDR3 is 17 amino acids long. CDR1 is LGHNA, CDR2 YNFKEQ, per germline. The trim removed 0 bases at V and 1 base at J, leaving 7 bases unmatched. Written as DNA, the CDR3 is TGTGCCAGCAGCCAAGATCTCGCGGGGGGCCCCCAAGAGACCCAGTACTTC. As protein: CASSQDLAGGPQETQYF.

V and J are TRBV28 and TRBJ1-5; a weak D match, TRBD1 (5 bases). Trimming cost V 3 bases and J 4 bases, with 7 bases left between them. CDR1 MDHEN and CDR2 SYDVKM come from the germline V gene. This CDR3 contains 13 residues. Here the CDR3 DNA reads TGTGCCAGCAGTTTTGACAGAAATCAGCCCCAGCATTTT. Translated: CASSFDRNQPQHF.

J is TRBJ1-3 and V is TRBV2; TRBD1 matches 7 bases. The CDR3 spans 15 residues. Germline assignment: CDR1 SNHLY and CDR2 FYNNEI. Germline trimming cut 6 bases from V and 0 bases from J; bases unmatched to any gene: 5. As DNA, the CDR3 is TGTGCCAGCAGCATCGGGACAGACTCTGGAAACACCATATATTTT. It codes for CASSIGTDSGNTIYF.

V is TRBV7-6 and J is TRBJ1-1, with D hard to call. V dropped 2 bases and J dropped 7 bases, with 11 bases sitting between them. Germline V lookup: CDR1 SGHVS, CDR2 FNYEAQ. This CDR3 spans 13 amino acids. The CDR3 nucleotides read TGTGCCAGCAGCTTAACAGTGACGGTTGAAGCTTTCTTT. Translating gives CASSLTVTVEAFF.

V is TRBV29-1 and J is TRBJ1-1, with a possible D match to TRBD1 (6 bases). CDR3 length: 14 residues. The ends were cut back, 6 bases at V and 6 bases at J, with 20 bases in the middle. From germline, CDR1 is SQVTM and CDR2 ANQGSEA. The CDR3 DNA reads TGCAGCGTCTCCGGGCGGGGGGCTGGCGCTGAAGCTTTCTTT. This translates into CSVSGRGAGAEAFF.

The count of this clone is one. V usage is TRBV5-6 and J usage is TRBJ2-3; D is unclear. CDR1 SGHDT and CDR2 YYEEEE come from the germline V gene. Trimming took off 0 bases at V and 7 bases at J, with 15 bases between the two ends. The CDR3 consists of 15 residues. CDR3 bases: TGTGCCAGCAGCTTGGCCGATTTGGTCCGGAATACGCAGTATTTT. Amino acid sequence: CASSLADLVRNTQYF. The variable domain in full, with the rest retrieved from reference TRBV5-6 and TRBJ2-3, is DAGVTQSPTHLIKTRGQQVTLRCSPKSGHDTVSWYQQALGQGPQFIFQYYEEEERQRGNFPDRFSGHQFPNYSSELNVNALLLGDSALYLCASSLADLVRNTQYFGPGTRLTVL.

The chain uses TRBV5-1 and TRBJ1-2; D may be TRBD1 (5 bases). Germline CDR1 reads SGHRS; CDR2 reads YFSETQ. This CDR3 comprises 16 residues. V lost 0 bases, J lost 3 bases, and 15 bases lay in between. The CDR3 region is CASSLDVSGGYYGYTF. The CDR3 nucleotides are TGCGCCAGCAGCTTGGATGTTTCGGGGGGTTACTATGGCTACACCTTC.

The CDR3 coding sequence is TGTGCCATCGGAGGGGGTTCTGGGGCCAACGTCCTGACTTTC. Amino acid sequence: CAIGGGSGANVLTF. The gene calls are TRBV6-5 and TRBJ2-6, with D perhaps TRBD1 or TRBD2 (6 bases each). The CDR3 loop spans 14 amino acids. The germline V gene has CDR1 MNHEY and CDR2 SVGAGI. The germline V and J ends were trimmed by 10 bases and 1 base, with 11 bases remaining between them.

This clone has a handful of counts. The chain uses TRBV19 and TRBJ1-6, with D unresolved. Germline assignment: CDR1 LNHDA and CDR2 SQIVND (reference sequence). The CDR3 consists of 16 residues. Trimming left V 5 bases short and J 0 bases short, with 11 bases between. CDR3 DNA sequence: TGTGCCAGTAGTTTAAAGGAGAGCTCCTATAATTCACCCCTCCACTTT. This sequence encodes CASSLKESSYNSPLHF.

V is TRBV7-2 and J is TRBJ2-1; 13 bases are shared with TRBD2. The V gene's germline CDR1 is SGHTA and CDR2 FQGNSA. The V segment lost 5 bases and the J segment 6 bases; nucleotides outside the gene matches: 10. This CDR3 has 17 residues. CDR3 in DNA: TGTGCCAGCAGCGACGGTCTACTAGCGGGGGGGCTCAATGAGCAGTTCTTC. Protein sequence: CASSDGLLAGGLNEQFF.

The CDR3 DNA reads as TGCGCCAGCAGCCTTGACGACAGCTCTATCCACAATGAGCAGTTCTTC. The encoded protein is CASSLDDSSIHNEQFF. The V and J genes are TRBV5-1 and TRBJ2-1; possibly TRBD1 for D (5 bases). The V end lost 4 bases, the J end lost 5 bases, and 19 bases lay between the germline ends. CDR1 is SGHRS, CDR2 YFSETQ, per germline. This CDR3 region has 16 residues. Drawing the rest from reference TRBV5-1 and TRBJ2-1, the complete variable domain is KAGVTQTPRYLIKTRGQQVTLSCSPISGHRSVSWYQQTPGQGLQFLFEYFSETQRNKGNFPGRFSGRQFSNSRSEMNVSTLELGDSALYLCASSLDDSSIHNEQFFGPGTRLTVL.

This clone appeared a single time. The rearrangement uses TRBV7-2 and TRBJ1-2; D not resolved. Trimming cost V 1 base and J 3 bases, with 12 bases left between them. CDR1 is SGHTA and CDR2 is FQGNSA in the germline V gene. This CDR3 has 15 amino acids. Written as DNA, the CDR3 is TGTGCCAGCAGCTTAGTAAGTCTCGGTGACTATGGCTACACCTTC. The encoded protein is CASSLVSLGDYGYTF. The variable domain in full, with the rest retrieved from reference TRBV7-2 and TRBJ1-2, is GAGVSQSPSNKVTEKGKDVELRCDPISGHTALYWYRQSLGQGLEFLIYFQGNSAPDKSGLPSDRFSAERTGGSVSTLTIQRTQQEDSAVYLCASSLVSLGDYGYTFGSGTRLTVV.

The chain is built from TRBV5-1 and TRBJ1-2; TRBD1 agrees at 10 bases. Trimming took 0 bases from V and 7 from J; bases not matched to a gene: 9. CDR1 is SGHRS and CDR2 is YFSETQ in the germline V gene. The length of the CDR3 is 16 residues. In DNA, the CDR3 is TGCGCCAGCAGCTTGGATGCGGGACAGGGGTGGTCTGGCTACACCTTC. Encoded protein: CASSLDAGQGWSGYTF.

This chain uses TRBV28 with TRBJ2-5; D tentatively reads TRBD1 or TRBD2 (6 bases each). V was clipped by 1 base and J by 3 bases, with 15 bases between them. Germline V gives CDR1 MDHEN, CDR2 SYDVKM. CDR3 length equals 16 residues. The CDR3 is CASSLYGKGGKETQYF. CDR3 DNA: TGTGCCAGCAGTTTATACGGGAAAGGGGGGAAAGAGACCCAGTACTTC.

The V and J genes are TRBV5-1 and TRBJ1-1, with D perhaps TRBD1 (5 bases). The length of the CDR3 is 15 residues. The V end lost 0 bases, the J end lost 4 bases, and 13 bases lay between the germline ends. The germline CDR1 and CDR2 sequences are SGHRS and YFSETQ. The CDR3 protein is CASSLASGSGTEAFF. DNA for the CDR3: TGCGCCAGCAGCTTGGCCTCAGGGTCGGGCACTGAAGCTTTCTTT.

This chain joins TRBV9 and TRBJ2-3, with D tentatively TRBD2 (6 bases). Trimming took off 0 bases at V and 1 base at J, with 9 bases between the two ends. The germline gives CDR1 SGDLS, CDR2 YYNGEE. CDR3 length: 15 residues. DNA of the CDR3: TGTGCCAGCAGCGTAGCTGGAGGGGGCACAGATACGCAGTATTTT. Translated: CASSVAGGGTDTQYF.

The sample holds one count of this clone. The chain recombines TRBV19 with TRBJ2-6; TRBD1 agrees at 7 bases. Losses at the gene ends were 5 bases for V and 0 bases for J; bases not matched to a gene: 13. Germline CDR1 is LNHDA and CDR2 is SQIVND (reference sequence). CDR3 length: 19 residues. The CDR3 reads CASSPKTGTASSGANVLTF. In DNA, the CDR3 is TGTGCCAGTAGTCCCAAAACCGGGACAGCCAGCTCTGGGGCCAACGTCCTGACTTTC.

This clone appeared once. V is TRBV6-5 and J is TRBJ1-1; 9 bases are a match to TRBD1. The CDR3 totals 15 residues. The V and J ends lost 6 bases and 2 bases, in that order; junction bases with no gene match: 7. CDR1 and CDR2 from the germline V gene are MNHEY and SVGAGI. In DNA form, the CDR3 reads TGTGCCAGCAGGGTACAGGGGGCGCGAAACACTGAAGCTTTCTTT. It translates to CASRVQGARNTEAFF.

The rearrangement joins TRBV2 to TRBJ2-2; D gene unclear. With 8 bases removed from V and 3 bases from J, the gap between germline ends came to 16 bases. This CDR3 comprises 15 residues. CDR1 and CDR2 from the germline V gene are SNHLY and FYNNEI. The CDR3 reads CASRSLGLDTGELFF. The DNA of the CDR3 is TGTGCCAGCCGGAGTCTAGGGTTGGACACCGGGGAGCTGTTTTTT.

This chain connects TRBV5-1 to TRBJ2-7; 7 bases match TRBD2. After removal of 4 bases from V and 4 bases from J, the junction contained 11 bases not matched to a gene. This CDR3 has 15 amino acids. Looked up from germline, CDR1 is SGHRS and CDR2 is YFSETQ. CDR3 sequence reads: CASSRGGSGFYEQYF. The CDR3 DNA reads TGCGCCAGCAGCCGCGGGGGTAGCGGATTTTACGAGCAGTACTTC.

CDR3 sequence: CASSLLGRSTDTQYF. DNA of the CDR3: TGTGCCAGCAGCTTACTTGGGCGGAGCACAGATACGCAGTATTTT. The rearrangement links TRBV7-2 to TRBJ2-3; D is undetermined. The ends were cut back, 2 bases at V and 0 bases at J, with 9 bases in the middle. Germline V gene lookup returns CDR1 SGHTA and CDR2 FQGNSA. The CDR3 sequence is 15 residues long.